Below are 12 T cell receptor beta chains sequenced from a single sample in a study of T cell responses to AZD1222 COVID-19 vaccine. Repertoires were generated with immunoSEQ multiplex PCR, while TCRdb's copy carries only in-frame clones and drops some. The table records 100,000 to 140,000 clones, about 85% of them present only once. The sequenced sample was peripheral blood, obtained on day 0 of AZD1222 vaccination. The receptor source for this set is an adult in good health.

This clone was picked up one time. The rearrangement joins TRBV12-5 to TRBJ1-5; 9 bases agree with TRBD1. The CDR3 has 15 amino acids. Per the germline V gene, CDR1 is LGHNT and CDR2 is FRNRAP. V shed 5 bases, J shed 6 bases, and the junction held 8 bases outside the gene matches. Here the CDR3 reads CASGTGTGKGQPQHF. CDR3 in DNA: TGTGCTAGTGGTACCGGGACAGGGAAGGGTCAGCCCCAGCATTTT.

This chain uses TRBV14 with TRBJ1-2; D is perhaps TRBD1 (5 bases). Trimming pared 2 bases from V and 7 bases from J, leaving 11 bases between. The CDR3 length is 13 residues. Per germline, CDR1 SGHDN and CDR2 FVKESK. Here the CDR3 reads CASSQIQGAGYTF. The DNA of the CDR3 is TGTGCCAGCAGCCAAATTCAAGGGGCTGGCTACACCTTC.

This clone appeared a single time. The chain is built from TRBV7-3 and TRBJ1-1; 12 bases align to TRBD1. With V trimmed by 2 bases and J by 3 bases, 7 bases remained unmatched. There are 17 residues in the CDR3. From germline, CDR1 is SGHTA and CDR2 FQGTGA. The CDR3 nucleotides are TGTGCCAGCAGCTTAGGGGGACAGGGGGCGCGGGACACTGAAGCTTTCTTT. Translated, it gives CASSLGGQGARDTEAFF.

This chain links TRBV13 with TRBJ1-1, with TRBD1 as a possible D gene (6 bases). The CDR3 runs 13 residues. The germline gives CDR1 PRHDT, CDR2 FYEKMQ (reference sequence). Trimming took off 3 bases at V and 6 bases at J, with 11 bases between the two ends. The chain's CDR3 is CASSFPKGAEAFF. The DNA for the CDR3 is TGTGCCAGCAGCTTTCCAAAGGGGGCTGAAGCTTTCTTT.

The rearrangement links TRBV28 to TRBJ2-7; D gene uncertain. The V end lost 10 bases, the J end lost 4 bases, and 8 bases lay between the germline ends. The CDR3 totals 10 residues. Germline values: CDR1 MDHEN, CDR2 SYDVKM. The CDR3 region has the DNA TGTGCCACAACGCGGTACGAGCAGTACTTC. This codes for CATTRYEQYF. The variable domain in full, completed from reference TRBV28 and TRBJ2-7, reads DVKVTQSSRYLVKRTGEKVFLECVQDMDHENMFWYRQDPGLGLRLIYFSYDVKMKEKGDIPEGYSVSREKKERFSLILESASTNQTSMYLCATTRYEQYFGPGTRLTVT.

V gene TRBV19 combines with J gene TRBJ1-4; no clear D. Trimming left V 1 base short and J 0 bases short, with 9 bases between. The germline V gene has CDR1 LNHDA and CDR2 SQIVND (reference sequence). The CDR3 sequence is 16 residues long. The CDR3 reads CASSIVLTATNEKLFF. The CDR3 DNA reads TGTGCCAGTAGTATAGTTTTGACCGCAACTAATGAAAAACTGTTTTTT.

The chain uses TRBV7-6 and TRBJ2-5; 7 bases fit TRBD2. From germline, CDR1 is SGHVS and CDR2 FNYEAQ. This CDR3 has 15 amino acids. V lost 4 bases and J lost 2; bases outside the gene matches: 7. The CDR3 sequence: CASSSSGSNQETQYF. The CDR3 nucleotides read TGTGCCAGCAGCTCTAGCGGAAGCAATCAAGAGACCCAGTACTTC.

This rearrangement joins TRBV5-1 to TRBJ1-1; D unclear. V gave up 4 bases and J gave up 3 bases, with 10 bases separating them. The V gene's germline CDR1 is SGHRS and CDR2 YFSETQ. The CDR3 is 13 amino acids. The CDR3 coding sequence is TGCGCCAGCAGCCCGCCCCCGTACACTGAAGCTTTCTTT. This codes for CASSPPPYTEAFF.

The chain uses TRBV6-2 or TRBV6-3 and TRBJ1-2; 8 nucleotides align to TRBD1. V shed 6 bases and J 4 bases; nucleotides not matched to a gene: 4. This CDR3 comprises 13 residues. Germline V gene lookup returns CDR1 MNHEY and CDR2 SVGEGT. CDR3 loop: CASSPDRVYGYTF. The DNA for the CDR3 is TGTGCCAGCAGCCCGGACAGGGTCTATGGCTACACCTTC.

The chain couples TRBV28 to TRBJ1-3; 8 nucleotides agree with TRBD1. Trimming took 2 bases from V and 0 from J; bases not matched to a gene: 6. This CDR3 is built from 17 residues. CDR1 MDHEN and CDR2 SYDVKM come from the germline V gene. CDR3 loop: CASSLQGQVFSGNTIYF. DNA of the CDR3: TGTGCCAGCAGTTTACAGGGACAGGTTTTCTCTGGAAACACCATATATTTT.

The CDR3, as DNA: TGTGCCAGCAGCCTCGTCGGCGTCGAGCAGTACTTC. It is translated as CASSLVGVEQYF. The chain recombines TRBV7-8 with TRBJ2-7; D not certain. Per the germline V gene, CDR1 is SGHVS and CDR2 is FQNEAQ. The V end was cut by 5 bases, the J end by 6 bases, with 11 bases between. The CDR3 extends over 12 amino acids.

The chain uses TRBV19 and TRBJ2-3; tentatively, D is TRBD1 (6 bases). CDR3 size: 15 residues. Trimming left V 1 base short and J 4 bases short, with 12 bases between. The V gene's germline CDR1 is LNHDA and CDR2 SQIVND (reference sequence). The DNA of the CDR3 is TGTGCCAGTAGTATAGGGAGAGGGGGATCAGATACGCAGTATTTT. Its translation: CASSIGRGGSDTQYF.